The 8 T cell receptor beta chains below come from one sample, sequenced in a study of vaccination and CD4 T cells after COVID-19. Treatment given: approximately nine-day PBMC culture with coronavirus spike peptide pools or control peptides (ViraFEST assay). The antigens these receptors bind are not known. Cultured CD4+ T-cell DNA underwent Oncomine TCR Beta short-read sequencing. A single record per CDR3 protein comes from TCRdb applying MiXCR to the PCR reads. The sample records over 12,000 distinct CDR3 sequences, more than 40% being singletons. The source material was cultured CD4+ T cells from blood. The receptors stem from a human donor with COVID-19.

This clonotype appeared a single time. The chain uses TRBV6-1 and TRBJ2-3; TRBD2 aligns across 10 bases. V was pared by 6 bases and J by 1 base, with 4 bases of the junction left unmatched. Germline V lookup: CDR1 MNHNS, CDR2 SASEGT. This CDR3 is 15 amino acids long. CDR3 sequence: CASRTLAGGTDTQYF. The CDR3 nucleotides read TGTGCCAGCAGGACCCTAGCGGGGGGCACAGATACGCAGTATTTT.

The table lists this clonotype with a few counts. The gene calls are TRBV25-1 and TRBJ1-1, with D unresolved. The V gene's germline CDR1 is MGHDK and CDR2 SYGVNS. CDR3 length equals 13 residues. V was cut by 3 bases and J by 5 bases, with 10 bases left in between. CDR3 protein: CASSDIRKTEAFF. CDR3 coding DNA: TGTGCCAGCAGTGACATTCGGAAGACTGAAGCTTTCTTT.

V and J are TRBV6-4 and TRBJ2-2; tentatively, D is TRBD2 (5 bases). The CDR3 spans 13 residues. V was clipped by 6 bases and J by 5 bases, with 10 bases between them. Germline CDR1 is MRHNA and CDR2 is SNTAGT. CDR3 coding DNA: TGTGCCAGCAGACAATCGGGGACCGGGGAGCTGTTTTTT. Its protein is CASRQSGTGELFF.

In its sample, this clonotype ranks as medium-sized. The chain combines TRBV7-9 with TRBJ2-5; 7 bases fit TRBD1. The CDR3 covers 15 residues. Germline V CDR1 and CDR2: SEHNR, FQNEAQ (reference sequence). The trim removed 5 bases at V and 3 bases at J, leaving 9 bases unmatched. This CDR3 is CASSRPGTVEETQYF. The CDR3 DNA reads TGTGCCAGCAGCCGGCCCGGGACAGTCGAAGAGACCCAGTACTTC.

The CDR3 DNA reads as TGTGCCAGCAGCTTGGGGCAAACGAATCAGCCCCAGCATTTT. Its protein product is CASSLGQTNQPQHF. V gene TRBV7-9 combines with J gene TRBJ1-5; tentatively, D is TRBD1 (5 bases). The length of the CDR3 is 14 residues. Germline-derived CDR1 and CDR2 are SEHNR and FQNEAQ (reference sequence). V was cut by 3 bases and J by 4 bases, with 10 bases left in between.

The chain uses TRBV28 and TRBJ1-3; perhaps TRBD1 as D (6 bases). The CDR3 is 15 amino acids. Trimming cost V 5 bases and J 3 bases, with 14 bases left between them. Germline lookup yields CDR1 MDHEN and CDR2 SYDVKM. CDR3: CASSAKRGIGNTIYF. For the CDR3, the DNA is TGTGCCAGCAGTGCGAAAAGGGGGATTGGAAACACCATATATTTT.

The V call is TRBV6-5, the J call TRBJ2-7; maybe TRBD2 (5 bases). The V gene's germline CDR1 is MNHEY and CDR2 SVGAGI. The ends were cut back, 0 bases at V and 2 bases at J, with 8 bases in the middle. CDR3 length: 14 amino acids. The CDR3 DNA is TGTGCCAGCAGTTACTCGCGCGGGCCCTACGAGCAGTACTTC. Translating gives CASSYSRGPYEQYF.

V is TRBV6-5 and J is TRBJ1-2; a possible D gene is TRBD1 (5 bases). V lost 2 bases, J lost 5 bases, and 9 bases lay in between. Germline assignment: CDR1 MNHEY and CDR2 SVGAGI. The CDR3 is made up of 13 amino acids. The CDR3: CASSYGTSYGYTF. The CDR3 DNA sequence: TGTGCCAGCAGTTACGGGACCTCATATGGCTACACCTTC.